One sample yielded the 21 T cell receptor beta chains listed below, sequenced in a study of OX40 agonist ivuxolimab in advanced cancers. The library relied on the immunoSEQ multiplex PCR assay. Held by TCRdb, this immuneACCESS table contains in-frame sequences only and omits some clones. Under half of the omission traces to an unresolved V gene where checked; the cause of the rest is unknown. The sample table holds fewer than 70,000 clones, of which around 77% were seen once. The top ten clones comprise approximately 6% of the sample. Sequencing was performed on CD4+ or CD8+ T cells sorted from blood, taken in a trial of the OX40 agonist ivuxolimab. The receptors come from an adult with an advanced solid tumor such as melanoma, head and neck, liver or kidney cancer.

The gene calls are TRBV7-2 and TRBJ1-5; 7 bases align to TRBD1. CDR3 length equals 15 residues. Germline trimming cut 4 bases from V and 1 base from J; bases unmatched to any gene: 4. Germline V gene sequence: CDR1 SGHTA, CDR2 FQGNSA. The CDR3, as DNA: TGTGCCAGCAGCTCGCGGACAGGAAGCAATCAGCCCCAGCATTTT. It codes for CASSSRTGSNQPQHF.

The J gene is TRBJ1-1, the V gene TRBV7-9; 9 bases map to TRBD1. J gave up 5 bases and V 4 bases, and 2 bases lay outside the gene matches. Germline V gene data show CDR1 as SEHNR and CDR2 as FQNEAQ (reference sequence). This CDR3 comprises 13 residues. The CDR3 loop is CASSWTGVTEAFF. CDR3 bases: TGTGCCAGCAGCTGGACAGGGGTAACTGAAGCTTTCTTT.

The V call is TRBV9, the J call TRBJ2-3; TRBD2 is a possible D gene (7 bases). The germline gives CDR1 SGDLS, CDR2 YYNGEE. V lost 4 bases to trimming and J lost 1 base, with 19 bases between them. The CDR3 sequence is 17 residues long. This CDR3 reads CASSQGKGAGRTDTQYF. CDR3 DNA sequence: TGTGCCAGCAGCCAGGGGAAGGGAGCGGGACGCACAGATACGCAGTATTTT.

The CDR3 DNA is TGCGCCAGCAGCCCCTACCGGGGGGGCACAGATACGCAGTATTTT. It yields the protein CASSPYRGGTDTQYF. The chain is built from TRBV4-1 and TRBJ2-3, with 7 bases identical to TRBD2. In germline, CDR1 is MGHRA, CDR2 YSYEKL. V lost 4 bases to trimming and J lost 1 base; unmatched junction nucleotides: 5. The CDR3 length is 15 residues.

This chain uses TRBV10-1 with TRBJ2-5, with D perhaps given as TRBD1 or TRBD2 (5 bases each). Looked up from germline, CDR1 is WNHNN and CDR2 is SYGVQD (reference sequence). Trimming left V 4 bases short and J 1 base short, with 10 bases between. The CDR3 extends over 14 amino acids. CDR3 DNA sequence: TGCGCCAGCAGTGCCGGGACCCGCCAAGAGACCCAGTACTTC. It yields the protein CASSAGTRQETQYF.

The chain links TRBV4-1 to TRBJ2-1; the D gene is possibly TRBD2 (5 bases). V was clipped by 0 bases and J by 6 bases, with 12 bases between them. This CDR3 is 15 amino acids long. Germline V lookup: CDR1 MGHRA, CDR2 YSYEKL. The CDR3 region has the DNA TGCGCCAGCAGCCAAGATGCTGGACTCCTCAATGAGCAGTTCTTC. This translates into CASSQDAGLLNEQFF.

This chain links TRBV7-9 with TRBJ2-1; D possibly corresponds to TRBD2 (6 bases). Trimming stripped 0 bases from V and 7 bases from J, with 13 bases between. Per germline, CDR1 SEHNR and CDR2 FQNEAQ (reference sequence). CDR3 size: 15 residues. In DNA, the CDR3 is TGTGCCAGCAGCTTAGCTAGTTGGAGGGAGAATGAGCAGTTCTTC. Translated: CASSLASWRENEQFF.

This sequence joins TRBV19 and TRBJ2-3; D perhaps matches TRBD1 (6 bases). V was cut by 8 bases and J by 2 bases, with 17 bases left in between. This CDR3 region has 15 residues. Germline CDR1 reads LNHDA; CDR2 reads SQIVND (reference sequence). The CDR3 DNA reads as TGTGCCAGTCGGAAGAACAGGGTCGACACAGATACGCAGTATTTT. It codes for CASRKNRVDTDTQYF.

The V and J genes are TRBV4-1 and TRBJ1-1; perhaps TRBD1 as D (6 bases). The CDR3 has 15 residues. Trimming cost V 4 bases and J 1 base, with 13 bases left between them. CDR1 and CDR2 (germline): MGHRA, YSYEKL. The CDR3 loop reads CASSPWGQANTEAFF. The CDR3 nucleotides read TGCGCCAGCAGCCCATGGGGGCAGGCGAACACTGAAGCTTTCTTT.

V gene TRBV7-8 combines with J gene TRBJ1-5; no definite D call. Germline CDR1 SGHVS, CDR2 FQNEAQ. V lost 3 bases and J 5 bases, leaving 14 bases between the germline ends. The CDR3 covers 15 residues. The CDR3 here is CASSFREGEYQPQHF. The DNA of the CDR3 is TGTGCCAGCAGCTTCCGCGAGGGAGAGTATCAGCCCCAGCATTTT.

The chain carries TRBV9 and TRBJ1-1; D gene ambiguous. CDR1 is SGDLS, CDR2 YYNGEE, per germline. This CDR3 has 14 amino acids. V lost 0 bases and J 8 bases, leaving 14 bases between the germline ends. The DNA of the CDR3 is TGTGCCAGCAGCGTAGAGGTTAGTAGCGCCGAAGCTTTCTTT. It yields the protein CASSVEVSSAEAFF.

The rearrangement links TRBV7-9 to TRBJ2-7; 9 nucleotides line up with TRBD2. Per the germline V gene, CDR1 is SEHNR and CDR2 is FQNEAQ (reference sequence). V shed 5 bases and J 5 bases; nucleotides not matched to a gene: 1. The CDR3 has 12 amino acids. The CDR3 DNA reads TGTGCCAGCAGCAGGACTAGCGACGAGCAGTACTTC. It encodes CASSRTSDEQYF.

The V call is TRBV5-1, the J call TRBJ2-1, with TRBD1 as a possible D gene (5 bases). This CDR3 spans 17 amino acids. Germline V CDR1 and CDR2: SGHRS, YFSETQ. V was trimmed by 0 bases and J by 5 bases, leaving 18 bases between them. The CDR3 sequence is CASSLARWGSRNNEQFF. The CDR3, as DNA: TGCGCCAGCAGCTTGGCGCGGTGGGGCAGCAGGAACAATGAGCAGTTCTTC.

By proportion, this clone is medium-sized. The gene calls are TRBV11-2 and TRBJ1-2; 9 bases map to TRBD1. From germline, CDR1 is SGHAT and CDR2 FQNNGV. With 2 bases clipped from V and 2 bases from J, the junction kept 12 bases outside the gene matches. This CDR3 has 18 amino acids. CDR3 sequence: CASSLFRDRGLKNYGYTF. In DNA form, the CDR3 reads TGTGCCAGCAGCTTATTTCGAGACAGGGGGTTAAAAAACTATGGCTACACCTTC.

CDR3 coding DNA: TGTGCCAGCACTTTCCGGGGCTCTATTGGCTACACCTTC. Translation gives CASTFRGSIGYTF. The V gene is TRBV19, the J gene TRBJ1-2; D may be TRBD1 (5 bases). V was pared by 9 bases and J by 7 bases, with 18 bases between. This CDR3 region has 13 residues. Per germline, CDR1 LNHDA and CDR2 SQIVND (reference sequence).

This chain joins TRBV7-2 and TRBJ1-5, with D perhaps TRBD1 (6 bases). CDR1 and CDR2 (germline): SGHTA, FQGNSA. Trimming removed 1 base from V and 5 bases from J, with 12 bases in between. The length of the CDR3 is 15 residues. CDR3 residues: CASSLDRDTYQPQHF. In nucleotides, the CDR3 is TGTGCCAGCAGCTTAGACCGGGACACGTATCAGCCCCAGCATTTT. Full variable domain (rest looked up from reference TRBV7-2 and TRBJ1-5): GAGVSQSPSNKVTEKGKDVELRCDPISGHTALYWYRQSLGQGLEFLIYFQGNSAPDKSGLPSDRFSAERTGGSVSTLTIQRTQQEDSAVYLCASSLDRDTYQPQHFGDGTRLSIL.

This chain uses TRBV18 with TRBJ2-2; D call uncertain. The length of the CDR3 is 14 residues. Germline V gene lookup returns CDR1 KGHSH and CDR2 LQKENI. Trimming stripped 8 bases from V and 0 bases from J, with 10 bases between. CDR3 protein: CASRGRTNTGELFF. The CDR3 DNA reads as TGTGCCAGCCGAGGCAGGACGAACACCGGGGAGCTGTTTTTT. Full variable domain (missing parts from reference TRBV18 and TRBJ2-2): NAGVMQNPRHLVRRRGQEARLRCSPMKGHSHVYWYRQLPEEGLKFMVYLQKENIIDESGMPKERFSAEFPKEGPSILRIQQVVRGDSAAYFCASRGRTNTGELFFGEGSRLTVL.

This chain connects TRBV10-3 to TRBJ2-7, with 7 bases aligning to TRBD2. The length of the CDR3 is 14 residues. Germline loops: CDR1 ENHRY, CDR2 SYGVKD. V lost 10 bases and J lost 5; bases outside the gene matches: 14. The CDR3 protein is CATNGRGSPNEQYF. In DNA form, the CDR3 reads TGTGCCACTAATGGGAGGGGAAGTCCGAACGAGCAGTACTTC.

Regarding this clone: The conserved phenylalanine or tryptophan normally closing the CDR3 is absent here, so this likely arose from a read error. CDR3 loop: CASRVGGSYGYTL. CDR3 bases: TGTGCCAGCAGGGTGGGGGGTTCCTATGGCTACACCCTC. This sequence joins TRBV28 and TRBJ1-2, with D possibly TRBD1 on 5 matching bases. CDR3 length: 13 amino acids. Germline CDR1 is MDHEN and CDR2 is SYDVKM. Between the trimmed V and J ends, which lost 6 bases and 4 bases, there was a span of 12 bases.

This clone appeared a few times. J is TRBJ1-3 and V is TRBV5-1; 10 bases map to TRBD1. Germline trimming cut 4 bases from V and 1 base from J; bases unmatched to any gene: 8. Germline loops: CDR1 SGHRS, CDR2 YFSETQ. The CDR3 covers 17 residues. CDR3 in DNA: TGCGCCAGCAGCCCATTGACAGGGGGCATATCTGGAAACACCATATATTTT. Translating it yields CASSPLTGGISGNTIYF.

In this sample, this clone turned up once. This chain uses TRBV7-2 with TRBJ1-5; 9 nucleotides align to TRBD1. V was pared by 5 bases and J by 7 bases, with 6 bases of the junction left unmatched. The CDR3 contains 14 residues. Looked up from germline, CDR1 is SGHTA and CDR2 is FQGNSA. The CDR3 DNA is TGTGCCAGCAGCCGGGACAGGGCGAAACAGCCCCAGCATTTT. Translating gives CASSRDRAKQPQHF.